The 9 T cell receptor beta chains listed next were all sequenced from one sample in a study of early T cells in non-severe SARS-CoV-2 infection. TCRdb independently ran MiXCR on the 5' RACE reads; one entry per CDR3 protein. Of approximately 30,000 distinct CDR3 sequences in the sample, over 6.5% were seen once. Sequencing input: whole blood. The origin of the receptors is an adult who was a healthcare worker with PCR-confirmed SARS-CoV-2 infection or an uninfected control (not recorded which).

This clonotype was counted many times. This chain uses TRBV7-9 with TRBJ2-1, with 14 bases that match TRBD2. This CDR3 spans 16 amino acids. CDR1 and CDR2 from the germline V gene are SEHNR and FQNEAQ (reference sequence). V dropped 2 bases and J dropped 10; count of bases not matched to a gene: 7. CDR3 residues: CASSLSGTSGSLEQFF. The CDR3 nucleotides are TGTGCCAGCAGCTTAAGCGGGACTAGCGGGAGTTTAGAGCAGTTCTTC.

This clonotype was seen ten or more times. The CDR3 spells CASSEPLDLDTEAFF. CDR3 coding DNA: TGTGCCAGCAGTGAACCCTTGGATCTCGACACTGAAGCTTTCTTT. This chain links TRBV2 with TRBJ1-1; no clear D. Germline CDR1 and CDR2: SNHLY and FYNNEI. The V gene lost 2 bases and the J gene lost 3 bases, with 13 bases spanning the gap. This CDR3 has 15 amino acids. The variable domain in full, completed from reference TRBV2 and TRBJ1-1, reads EPEVTQTPSHQVTQMGQEVILRCVPISNHLYFYWYRQILGQKVEFLVSFYNNEISEKSEIFDDQFSVERPDGSNFTLKIRSTKLEDSAMYFCASSEPLDLDTEAFFGQGTRLTVV.

This clonotype was detected ten times or more. The chain couples TRBV24-1 to TRBJ1-5, with 12 bases fitting TRBD1. Germline assignment: CDR1 KGHDR and CDR2 SFDVKD. This CDR3 region has 16 residues. Germline trimming cut 2 bases from V and 7 bases from J; bases unmatched to any gene: 5. CDR3 amino acids: CATSDSPGQGAQPQHF. The CDR3 DNA reads as TGTGCCACCAGTGATTCTCCGGGACAGGGGGCCCAGCCCCAGCATTTT.

The V gene is TRBV4-2, the J gene TRBJ2-1; 12 bases are a match to TRBD1. Germline assignment: CDR1 LGHNA and CDR2 YNFKEQ. V gave up 5 bases and J gave up 8 bases; unmatched junction bases: 7. The CDR3 has 15 amino acids. The CDR3 sequence: CASSAGQGARDEQFF. CDR3 bases: TGTGCCAGCAGCGCGGGACAGGGGGCTAGGGATGAGCAGTTCTTC.

This clonotype was seen repeatedly, ten times or more. The rearrangement joins TRBV5-6 to TRBJ2-3; the match to TRBD2 covers 13 bases. Germline trimming cut 4 bases from V and 2 bases from J; bases unmatched to any gene: 4. The CDR3 length is 16 residues. Germline V gene data show CDR1 as SGHDT and CDR2 as YYEEEE. The CDR3, as DNA: TGTGCCAGCAGCATGGGACTAGCGGGGATCACAGATACGCAGTATTTT. Translating gives CASSMGLAGITDTQYF.

This clonotype was detected only a few times. The chain has TRBV6-2 or TRBV6-3 and TRBJ2-2; D is perhaps TRBD1 (5 bases). Germline V gene sequence: CDR1 MNHEY, CDR2 SVGEGT. CDR3 length equals 14 residues. Deletions cut 4 bases from V and 11 bases from J, with 17 bases between. CDR3 amino acids: CASSSGHGVLELFF. Here the CDR3 DNA reads TGTGCCAGCAGTTCTGGACACGGCGTTTTAGAGCTGTTTTTT.

This clonotype showed up many times. V usage is TRBV15 and J usage is TRBJ2-3, with D perhaps TRBD1 (6 bases). Germline loops: CDR1 LNHNV, CDR2 YYDKDF (reference sequence). This CDR3 is built from 12 residues. Deletions cut 2 bases from V and 6 bases from J, with 6 bases between. The CDR3 DNA reads as TGTGCCACCAGCAGACAGGGGGATACGCAGTATTTT. This codes for CATSRQGDTQYF.

This clonotype appeared many times. The chain links TRBV19 to TRBJ1-5; D not resolved. The CDR3 is 15 residues long. Trimming left V 3 bases short and J 3 bases short, with 12 bases between. From germline, CDR1 is LNHDA and CDR2 SQIVND (reference sequence). CDR3 residues: CASSIGIGINQPQHF. CDR3 DNA sequence: TGTGCCAGTAGTATCGGCATAGGGATCAATCAGCCCCAGCATTTT.

This clonotype was seen at least ten times. V and J are TRBV4-3 and TRBJ1-5; D is ambiguous. Germline V gives CDR1 LGHNA, CDR2 YSLEER. The length of the CDR3 is 13 residues. V dropped 3 bases and J dropped 6 bases, with 9 bases sitting between them. The CDR3 sequence is CASSQGPGQPQHF. In DNA form, the CDR3 reads TGCGCCAGCAGCCAGGGCCCCGGTCAGCCCCAGCATTTT.